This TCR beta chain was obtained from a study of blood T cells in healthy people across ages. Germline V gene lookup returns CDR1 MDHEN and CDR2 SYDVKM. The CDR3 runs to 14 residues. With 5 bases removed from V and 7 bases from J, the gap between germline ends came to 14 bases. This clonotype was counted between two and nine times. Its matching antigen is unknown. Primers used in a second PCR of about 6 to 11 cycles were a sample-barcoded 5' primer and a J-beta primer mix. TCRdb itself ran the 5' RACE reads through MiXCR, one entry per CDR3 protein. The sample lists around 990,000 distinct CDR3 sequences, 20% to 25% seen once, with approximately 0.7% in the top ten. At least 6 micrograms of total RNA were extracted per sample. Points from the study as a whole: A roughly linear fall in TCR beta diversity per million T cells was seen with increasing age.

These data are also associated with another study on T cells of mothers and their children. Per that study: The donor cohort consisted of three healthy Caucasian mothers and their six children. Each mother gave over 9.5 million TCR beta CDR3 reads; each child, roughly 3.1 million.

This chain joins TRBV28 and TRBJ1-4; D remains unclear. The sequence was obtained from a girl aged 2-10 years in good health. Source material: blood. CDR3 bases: TGTGCCAGCAGTCTCGAGGGAGGATTTGAAAAACTGTTTTTT. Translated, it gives CASSLEGGFEKLFF.